The clone carrying this TCR beta chain was detected a few times. Its antigen is not identified. This entry belongs to a study of blood T cells in healthy people across ages. It was with a sample-barcoded 5' primer and a J-beta primer mix that a second PCR of about 6 to 12 cycles was run. MiXCR, run by TCRdb on the 5' RACE reads, gives a single entry per CDR3 protein. The repertoire has more than 650,000 distinct CDR3 sequences, around half of them found once; the top ten carry about two fifths. The V end lost 5 bases, the J end lost 5 bases, and 9 bases lay between the germline ends. Germline V gene lookup returns CDR1 SGHTA and CDR2 FQGNSA. The CDR3 covers 12 residues. The study recruited healthy Caucasian donors from Russia who were aged about 6 to 100. Every donor provided 7.5 to 10 milliliters of peripheral blood. A minimum of 5 micrograms of total RNA was extracted per sample. Study observations and caveats: One million T cells yielded diversity estimates that were considered underestimates.

The chain uses TRBV7-2 and TRBJ2-5, with D hard to call. The TCR was taken from an elderly man in good health. Sequencing was performed on blood. The CDR3 loop reads CASSLSWETQYF. The CDR3 nucleotides are TGTGCCAGCAGCCTTTCGTGGGAGACCCAGTACTTC. Looking up the rest from reference TRBV7-2 and TRBJ2-5 gives the full variable domain: GAGVSQSPSNKVTEKGKDVELRCDPISGHTALYWYRQSLGQGLEFLIYFQGNSAPDKSGLPSDRFSAERTGGSVSTLTIQRTQQEDSAVYLCASSLSWETQYFGPGTRLLVL.